The 2 T cell receptor beta chains below were found in one sample sequenced in a study of cytomegalovirus exposure and HLA in healthy donors. TCRdb's copy holds only in-frame clones and misses some; the assay was immunoSEQ multiplex PCR. The table shows 95,000 to 150,000 clones, with approximately 87% occurring only once. The source material was PBMCs. The receptors were gathered from a woman aged 30 to 39 in good health and CMV-seronegative.

This chain links TRBV6-1 with TRBJ1-2, with 7 positions matching TRBD1. V lost 5 bases, J lost 3 bases, and 9 bases stayed unmatched. CDR1 MNHNS and CDR2 SASEGT come from the germline V gene. The CDR3 loop spans 15 amino acids. CDR3 loop: CASSHRDRVDYGYTF. As DNA, the CDR3 is TGTGCCAGCAGTCACCGGGACAGAGTAGACTATGGCTACACCTTC.

The chain has TRBV6-1 and TRBJ1-1; D is unresolved. V lost 8 bases to trimming and J lost 8 bases, with 12 bases between them. CDR3 length: 11 residues. Germline V gene lookup returns CDR1 MNHNS and CDR2 SASEGT. The CDR3 DNA follows: TGTGCCAGCCAAAGCCACGCGGAAGCTTTCTTT. Amino acid sequence: CASQSHAEAFF.